The 3 T cell receptor beta chains below all came from one sample that was sequenced in a study of shared clonotypes between healthy human individuals. This table comes from immunoSEQ multiplex PCR, and its TCRdb copy is limited to in-frame clones, with some not included. The sample has about 2.3 million clones; about nine tenths are singletons. What was sequenced was naive CD4+ T cells from PBMCs. Subset given: CD45RA+ positively selected. The receptors stem from a man younger than 35 in good health. Some clones in this sample may be carry-over from other donors' samples.

The chain has TRBV28 and TRBJ2-3; the D gene is possibly TRBD1 (5 bases). The V and J ends lost 5 bases and 11 bases respectively, with 17 bases between them. The germline V gene has CDR1 MDHEN and CDR2 SYDVKM. The CDR3 loop spans 13 amino acids. CDR3 bases: TGTGCCAGCAGTCCTCCTCCGGTTAGGGGGCAGTATTTT. Its protein is CASSPPPVRGQYF.

The chain links TRBV7-3 to TRBJ2-7; D not certain. Germline loops: CDR1 SGHTA, CDR2 FQGTGA. Trimming shortened V by 3 bases and J by 2 bases, and 14 bases separated the two germline ends. The CDR3 loop spans 15 amino acids. The CDR3 reads CASSFGPLGTYEQYF. The CDR3 bases are TGTGCCAGCAGCTTCGGACCCTTAGGTACCTACGAGCAGTACTTC.

The chain is built from TRBV15 and TRBJ2-4; 11 bases are a match to TRBD2. Germline CDR1 and CDR2: LNHNV and YYDKDF (reference sequence). This CDR3 has 20 amino acids. J gave up 1 base and V 0 bases, and 11 bases lay outside the gene matches. CDR3 sequence: CATSRDVRLAGFGAKNIQYF. The CDR3 nucleotides read TGTGCCACCAGCAGAGATGTACGACTAGCGGGGTTCGGGGCCAAAAACATTCAGTACTTC.